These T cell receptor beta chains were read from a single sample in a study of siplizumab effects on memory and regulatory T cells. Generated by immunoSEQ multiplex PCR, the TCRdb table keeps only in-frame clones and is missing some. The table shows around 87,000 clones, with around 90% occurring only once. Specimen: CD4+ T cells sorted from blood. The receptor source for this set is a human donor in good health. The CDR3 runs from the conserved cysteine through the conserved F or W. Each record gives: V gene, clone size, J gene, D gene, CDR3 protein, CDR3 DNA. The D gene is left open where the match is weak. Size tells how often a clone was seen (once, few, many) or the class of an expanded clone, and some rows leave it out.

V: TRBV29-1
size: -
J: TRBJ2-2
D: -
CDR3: CSATPGTTNTGELFF
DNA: TGCAGCGCTACCCCCGGGACAACGAACACCGGGGAGCTGTTTTTT

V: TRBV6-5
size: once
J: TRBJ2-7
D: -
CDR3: CASREPGVSYEQYF
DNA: TGTGCCAGCAGAGAGCCGGGAGTGTCCTACGAGCAGTACTTC

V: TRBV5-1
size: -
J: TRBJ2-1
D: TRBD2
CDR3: CASSLVAGNFYNEQFF
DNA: TGCGCCAGCAGCTTGGTAGCGGGAAACTTCTACAATGAGCAGTTCTTC

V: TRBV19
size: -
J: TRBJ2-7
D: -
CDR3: CASSNIFYEQYF
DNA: TGTGCCAGTAGCAACATATTCTACGAGCAGTACTTC

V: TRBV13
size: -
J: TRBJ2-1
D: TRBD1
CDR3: CASSLDRGVYNEQFF
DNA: TGTGCCAGCAGCTTGGACAGGGGCGTTTACAATGAGCAGTTCTTC

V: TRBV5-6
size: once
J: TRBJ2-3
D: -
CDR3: CASSLVGAGPTDTQYF
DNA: TGTGCCAGCAGCTTGGTTGGCGCAGGCCCCACAGATACGCAGTATTTT

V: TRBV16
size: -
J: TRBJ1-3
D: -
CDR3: CASSQRASGNTIYF
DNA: TGTGCCAGCAGCCAACGCGCCTCTGGAAACACCATATATTTT

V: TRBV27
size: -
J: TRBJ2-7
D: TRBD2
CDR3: CASSTWGLASHEQYF
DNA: TGTGCCAGCAGCACCTGGGGACTAGCTTCCCACGAGCAGTACTTC

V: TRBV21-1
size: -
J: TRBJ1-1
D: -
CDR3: CASSAWGQGDTEAFF
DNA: TGTGCCAGCAGCGCCTGGGGACAGGGGGACACTGAAGCTTTCTTT

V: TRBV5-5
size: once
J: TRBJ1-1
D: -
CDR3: CASSPRGVTEAFF
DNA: TGTGCCAGCAGTCCTCGAGGGGTCACTGAAGCTTTCTTT

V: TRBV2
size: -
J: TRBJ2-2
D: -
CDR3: CASSERDRTGELFF
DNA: TGTGCCAGCAGTGAACGGGACCGAACCGGGGAGCTGTTTTTT

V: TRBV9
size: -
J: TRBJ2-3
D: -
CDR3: CASSALLGSGTQYF
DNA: TGTGCCAGCAGCGCACTCCTCGGGTCCGGTACGCAGTATTTT

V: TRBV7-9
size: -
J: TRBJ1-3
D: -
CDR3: CASSRIQISGNTIYF
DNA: TGTGCCAGCAGCCGAATCCAGATCTCTGGAAACACCATATATTTT

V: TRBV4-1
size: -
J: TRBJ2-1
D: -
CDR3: CASSQVDLISYNEQFF
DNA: TGCGCCAGCAGCCAAGTAGACTTAATCTCCTACAATGAGCAGTTCTTC

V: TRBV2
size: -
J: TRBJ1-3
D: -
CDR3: CASSEEGAGNTIYF
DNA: TGTGCCAGCAGTGAGGAGGGGGCTGGAAACACCATATATTTT

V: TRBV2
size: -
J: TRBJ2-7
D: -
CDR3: CASSRVSYEQYF
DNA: TGTGCCAGCAGCAGGGTTTCCTACGAGCAGTACTTC

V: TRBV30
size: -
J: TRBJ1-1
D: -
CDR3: CACNSKIRGTGLRENTEAFF
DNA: TGTGCCTGCAACTCTAAAATAAGGGGCACGGGACTTAGGGAGAACACTGAAGCTTTCTTT

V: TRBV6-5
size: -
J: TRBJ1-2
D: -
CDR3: CASSYGLRGYTF
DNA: TGTGCCAGCAGTTACGGATTGCGTGGCTACACCTTC

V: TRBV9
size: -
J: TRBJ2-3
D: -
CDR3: CASSVGVAGRADTQYF
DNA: TGTGCCAGCAGCGTAGGGGTGGCGGGGAGAGCAGATACGCAGTATTTT

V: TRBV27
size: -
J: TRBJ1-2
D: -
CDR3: CASRLRDGTNYGYTF
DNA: TGTGCCAGCAGGCTCCGGGACGGCACTAACTATGGCTACACCTTC

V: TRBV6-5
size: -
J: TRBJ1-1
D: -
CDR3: CASSYDDSRTEAFF
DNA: TGTGCCAGCAGTTACGATGACAGTCGGACTGAAGCTTTCTTT

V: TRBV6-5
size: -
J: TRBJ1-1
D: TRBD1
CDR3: CASSPRGTGNRAFF
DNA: TGTGCCAGCAGCCCACGAGGGACAGGGAATAGAGCTTTCTTT

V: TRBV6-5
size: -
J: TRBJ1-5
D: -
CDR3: CASSSGSGNQPQHF
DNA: TGTGCCAGCAGTTCAGGGTCCGGGAATCAGCCCCAGCATTTT

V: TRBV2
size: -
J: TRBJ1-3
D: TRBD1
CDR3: CASSRDSSSGNTIYF
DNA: TGTGCCAGCAGTCGGGACAGCAGCTCTGGAAACACCATATATTTT

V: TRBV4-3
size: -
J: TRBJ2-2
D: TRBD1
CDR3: CASSLRLQGDTGELFF
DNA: TGCGCCAGCAGCCTACGATTACAGGGGGACACCGGGGAGCTGTTTTTT

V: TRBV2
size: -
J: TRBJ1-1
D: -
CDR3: CASSEAGDRTEAFF
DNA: TGTGCCAGCAGTGAAGCAGGGGATAGGACTGAAGCTTTCTTT

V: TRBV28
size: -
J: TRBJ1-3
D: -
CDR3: CASNYQRSGNTIYF
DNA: TGTGCCAGCAACTATCAGAGGTCTGGAAACACCATATATTTT

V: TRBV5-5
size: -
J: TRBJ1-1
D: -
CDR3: CASSLAAGSESEAFF
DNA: TGTGCCAGCAGCTTGGCCGCAGGATCGGAGAGTGAAGCTTTCTTT

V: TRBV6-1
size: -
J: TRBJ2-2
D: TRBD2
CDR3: CASRLAGDTGELFF
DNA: TGTGCCAGCAGGCTAGCGGGAGACACCGGGGAGCTGTTTTTT

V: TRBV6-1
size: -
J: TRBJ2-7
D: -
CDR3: CASSAGLISYEQYF
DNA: TGTGCCAGCAGTGCAGGGTTAATCTCCTACGAGCAGTACTTC

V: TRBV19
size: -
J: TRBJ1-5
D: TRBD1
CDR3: CASSTRPGTGNDQPQHF
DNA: TGTGCCAGTAGTACTCGTCCCGGGACAGGGAACGATCAGCCCCAGCATTTT

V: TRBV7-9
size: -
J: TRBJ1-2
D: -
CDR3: CASSLVGRGGYTF
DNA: TGTGCCAGCAGCTTAGTAGGGAGGGGCGGCTACACCTTC

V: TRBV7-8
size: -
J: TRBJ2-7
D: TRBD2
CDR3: CASSKGTSGREYFYEQYF
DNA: TGTGCCAGCAGCAAAGGGACTAGCGGGAGGGAATACTTCTACGAGCAGTACTTC